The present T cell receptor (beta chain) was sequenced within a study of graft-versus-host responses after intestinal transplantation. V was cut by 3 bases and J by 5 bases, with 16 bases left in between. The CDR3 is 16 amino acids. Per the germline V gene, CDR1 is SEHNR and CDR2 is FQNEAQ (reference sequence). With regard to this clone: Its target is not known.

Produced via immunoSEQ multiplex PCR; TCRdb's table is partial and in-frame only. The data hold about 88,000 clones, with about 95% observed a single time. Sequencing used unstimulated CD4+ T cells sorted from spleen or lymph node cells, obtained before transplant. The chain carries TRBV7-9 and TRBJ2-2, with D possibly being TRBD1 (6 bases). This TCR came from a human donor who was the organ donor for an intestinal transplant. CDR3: CASSFQPGTYTGELFF. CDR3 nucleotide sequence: TGTGCCAGCAGCTTTCAACCCGGGACATATACCGGGGAGCTGTTTTTT. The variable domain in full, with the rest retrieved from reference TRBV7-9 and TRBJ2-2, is DTGVSQNPRHKITKRGQNVTFRCDPISEHNRLYWYRQTLGQGPEFLTYFQNEAQLEKSRLLSDRFSAERPKGSFSTLEIQRTEQGDSAMYLCASSFQPGTYTGELFFGEGSRLTVL.